What follows are 2 T cell receptor beta chains derived from one specimen sequenced in a study of shared clonotypes between healthy human individuals. The method was immunoSEQ multiplex PCR; TCRdb's version includes in-frame clones alone and lacks a portion of them. The data contain approximately 470,000 clones, over 70% of them singletons. Sequences were obtained from PBMCs. The receptors come from a woman aged 40 to 50 in good health. Some clones in this sample may be carry-over from other donors' samples.

The chain recombines TRBV28 with TRBJ2-1, with D hard to call. The germline V gene has CDR1 MDHEN and CDR2 SYDVKM. V lost 2 bases and J lost 4, with 15 bases in between. The length of the CDR3 is 16 residues. DNA for the CDR3: TGTGCCAGCAGTTTACCGTCTCCCCCCCTATACAATGAGCAGTTCTTC. This gives the protein CASSLPSPPLYNEQFF.

This chain uses TRBV27 with TRBJ2-5; 14 nucleotides agree with TRBD2. The CDR3 is 17 amino acids. The germline V gene encodes CDR1 MNHEY and CDR2 SMNVEV (reference sequence). Trimming removed 5 bases from V and 1 base from J; junction bases left unmatched: 6. In DNA form, the CDR3 reads TGTGCCAGCAGTACCCGGACTAGCGGGAGGTTCCAAGAGACCCAGTACTTC. This translates into CASSTRTSGRFQETQYF.